This T cell receptor beta chain was observed in a study of cytomegalovirus exposure and HLA in healthy donors. PCR employed 60 Vbeta and 13 Jbeta primers. Profiled with immunoSEQ multiplex PCR; TCRdb holds only in-frame clones, not every one. Of roughly 130,000 clones in the sample, about two thirds were seen once. Germline-derived CDR1 and CDR2 are SGHNT and YYREEE (reference sequence). V lost 4 bases and J lost 1; bases outside the gene matches: 7. CDR3 length: 15 amino acids. The V call is TRBV5-4, the J call TRBJ1-2; 7 nucleotides line up with TRBD1. The receptor comes from a man between 40 and 49 years old in good health and CMV-seropositive. Sequencing was performed on PBMCs. The CDR3 sequence: CASSERQGNNYGYTF. The CDR3 nucleotides are TGTGCCAGCAGCGAAAGACAGGGAAATAACTATGGCTACACCTTC.